This T cell receptor beta chain was observed in a study of blood T cell repertoires in COVID-19 (dated by TCRdb to about 2020). In the study overall: Samples from collaborators originated in the United States, Italy and Spain and spanned both the acute and convalescent phases of COVID-19. The prospective study material was composed of cDNA or gDNA derived from T cells, B-cell-depleted T cells, or PBMCs. Subjects who had been exposed to COVID-19, were actively infected with it, or had recovered from it provided the deeply sampled blood TCRbeta repertoires that made up the dataset. The repertoires were released in a freely available public database meant as a resource for research on the immune response to SARS-CoV-2. The samples were drawn from two sources: the first 160 participants of the ongoing ImmuneRACE study, and 1,000 to 1,500 subjects contributed by 6 global collaborators. Sample metadata almost always included a de-identified subject ID, COVID-19 status, age in years and sex. Where available, HLA class I and class II types were obtained from metadata supplied by the sample provider rather than from assay-based typing.

At the junction V is shortened by 4 bases and J by 4 bases, with 10 bases in between. Reading the germline V gene (reference sequence) gives CDR1 SEHNR and CDR2 FQNEAQ. Spanning cysteine to phenylalanine, the CDR3 consists of 13 amino acids. The entry retains the CDR3 DNA only, 39 bases that are in frame from base 1. About this clone: Its antigen is not yet known. Base quality data are lacking; no much larger clone is found one base away.

Samples from volunteer blood donors who had recovered from COVID-19 were contributed by a second Seattle source. Collaborating institutions collected whole blood in K2EDTA tubes following their own protocols. For TCRbeta analysis, collaborators shipped samples in one of three forms: frozen whole blood, isolated PBMCs, or DNA extracted from either of those sample types. The investigation overall reported the following: The quantity of clinical and demographic metadata differed by source and by participant and was supplied without curation.

The immunoSEQ Assay, a bias-controlled multiplex PCR, was used to amplify TCRbeta CDR3 regions from genomic DNA. The authors processed their data as follows. Nucleated cell counts per sample were estimated from amplification of reference gene primers within the assay. Sequence reads were collapsed and filtered to measure the absolute abundance of every unique TCRbeta CDR3 rearrangement. For each sample, productive Simpson clonality was calculated by taking the square root of Simpson's diversity index across productive rearrangements. TCRdb re-hosts the immuneACCESS table, in-frame sequences only. Its copies lack some clones; in the studies checked, an unresolved V gene accounts for under half of them, and the cause for the rest is not known. V and J calls and clone size come straight from that table; D and trimming were deduced from the DNA. This sample has 250,000 to 300,000 clones in its table, and around nine tenths of those were observed once. The top ten clonotypes cover more than 0.95% of the sample.

This receptor was obtained from a woman aged 40 to 50 who had recovered from COVID-19. This chain is built from TRBV7-9 and TRBJ1-1, with TRBD1 tentatively as D gene (5 bases match). The sample comprised peripheral blood. The CDR3 region: CASSSGGSTEAFF. Read as DNA, the sequence is TGTGCCAGCAGCTCCGGGGGGAGCACTGAAGCTTTCTTT.